This TCR beta chain was observed in a study of PD-L1 blockade in urothelial cancer. Method: immunoSEQ multiplex PCR; TCRdb's copy keeps in-frame clones and lacks some. The sample records tens of thousands of clones, around four fifths being singletons. V dropped 1 base and J dropped 8 bases, with 11 bases sitting between them. CDR1 is GTSNPN and CDR2 is SVGIG in the germline V gene (reference sequence). The length of the CDR3 is 13 residues. The time point was: pretreatment peripheral blood. This clonotype originated in an older man with urothelial cancer. The chain joins TRBV30 to TRBJ1-4; a possible D gene is TRBD1 (6 bases). The source was PBMCs, collected around atezolizumab (anti-PD-L1) treatment. CDR3 protein: CAWSASRGEKLFF. CDR3 nucleotide sequence: TGTGCCTGGAGTGCCAGCAGGGGAGAAAAACTGTTTTTT.